Each of the 5 T cell receptor beta chains below was sequenced from the same sample in a study of T cell responses to AZD1222 COVID-19 vaccine. Sequenced by immunoSEQ multiplex PCR; TCRdb stores in-frame clones only, minus some. Of roughly 100,000 clones in the sample, 87% were seen once. Source: peripheral blood, taken on day 0 of AZD1222 vaccination. The receptor source for this set is an adult in good health.

This clone appeared a single time. This chain links TRBV29-1 with TRBJ2-5, with 12 bases lining up with TRBD2. Trimming took 7 bases from V and 4 from J; bases not matched to a gene: 4. This CDR3 has 13 residues. In germline, CDR1 is SQVTM, CDR2 ANQGSEA. The chain's CDR3 is CSGPGLAGETQYF. The CDR3, as DNA: TGCAGCGGACCGGGACTAGCGGGAGAGACCCAGTACTTC.

The chain employs TRBV7-2 and TRBJ2-5; no clear D gene. Deletions cut 1 base from V and 2 bases from J, with 8 bases between. The V gene's germline CDR1 is SGHTA and CDR2 FQGNSA. The length of the CDR3 is 14 residues. In nucleotides, the CDR3 is TGTGCCAGCAGCTTAGGCGGCAGACAAGAGACCCAGTACTTC. Translating it yields CASSLGGRQETQYF.

The rearrangement joins TRBV5-8 to TRBJ2-3; no clear D. The V gene lost 0 bases and the J gene lost 5 bases, with 13 bases spanning the gap. CDR1 is SGHTS, CDR2 YDEGEE, per germline. The CDR3 length is 15 residues. Here the CDR3 reads CASSLGGPGIDTQYF. In DNA form, the CDR3 reads TGTGCCAGCAGCTTGGGTGGGCCAGGCATAGATACGCAGTATTTT.

The chain has TRBV19 and TRBJ2-2; 15 positions match TRBD2. Germline loops: CDR1 LNHDA, CDR2 SQIVND (reference sequence). With 5 bases clipped from V and 5 bases from J, the junction kept 3 bases outside the gene matches. The CDR3 runs 16 residues. CDR3 amino acids: CASSQGLAGGTGELFF. The CDR3 DNA sequence: TGTGCCAGTAGTCAAGGACTAGCGGGGGGGACCGGGGAGCTGTTTTTT.

V gene TRBV19 combines with J gene TRBJ1-2, with D possibly TRBD1 on 5 matching bases. The CDR3 covers 16 residues. Per the germline V gene, CDR1 is LNHDA and CDR2 is SQIVND (reference sequence). Trimming shortened V by 0 bases and J by 7 bases, and 18 bases separated the two germline ends. The CDR3 sequence is CASSIDLPGRGSGYTF. The CDR3 nucleotides read TGTGCCAGTAGTATAGATCTTCCGGGGCGCGGATCTGGCTACACCTTC.